The T cell receptor beta chain described here comes from a study of shared clonotypes between healthy human individuals. The CDR3 is made up of 18 amino acids. CDR1 and CDR2 from the germline V gene are KGHSH and LQKENI. J gave up 2 bases and V 3 bases, and 10 bases lay outside the gene matches. Comments on this clone: Its antigen is as yet unknown.

Findings and caveats of the study: Non-shared clonotypes displayed generation probabilities falling below those of clonotypes present in all four donors. Rarefaction analysis demonstrated incomplete sorted-subset sequencing notwithstanding large depth. The study found 4.5% to 6% of naive CD4 clonotypes shared across several donors.

Measured with immunoSEQ multiplex PCR; TCRdb has only the in-frame clones, and not every one. The sample lists about 530,000 clones, around 96% occurring once. The source is a woman aged 25 to 39 in good health. V is TRBV18 and J is TRBJ2-1, with 10 bases identical to TRBD1. Material for sequencing was naive CD4+ T cells sorted from blood. Subset reported: CD45RA+ positively selected. The CDR3 DNA follows: TGTGCCAGCTCACCCCAAAGATCCGGGACAGGGGCCTACAATGAGCAGTTCTTC. Protein: CASSPQRSGTGAYNEQFF.